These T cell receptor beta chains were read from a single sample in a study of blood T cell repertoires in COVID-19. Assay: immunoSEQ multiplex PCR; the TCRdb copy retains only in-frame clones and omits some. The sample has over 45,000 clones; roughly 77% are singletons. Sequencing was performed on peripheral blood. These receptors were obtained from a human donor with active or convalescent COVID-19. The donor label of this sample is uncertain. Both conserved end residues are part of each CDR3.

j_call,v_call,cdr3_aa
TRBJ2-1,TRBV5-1,CASSLGLADAYNEQFF
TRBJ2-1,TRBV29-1,CSVGDSAGPYNEQFF
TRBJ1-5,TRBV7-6,CASSPGDRGNQPQHF
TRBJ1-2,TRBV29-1,CSVGDSNYGYTF
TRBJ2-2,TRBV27,CASSLKGQGAPGELFF
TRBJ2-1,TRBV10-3,CAITSGDRDLYNEQFF
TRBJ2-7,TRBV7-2,CASSFGGGPSVYEQYF
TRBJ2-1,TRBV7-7,CASSLLEGNYNEQFF
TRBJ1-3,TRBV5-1,CASRGGRSGNTIYF
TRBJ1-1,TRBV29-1,CSVATGSMNTEAFF
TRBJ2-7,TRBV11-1,CASSLRRGDEQYF
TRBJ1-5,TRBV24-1,CATSDPNQPQHF
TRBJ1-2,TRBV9,CASSSGQAYGYTF
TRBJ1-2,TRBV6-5,CASSLKGGYTF
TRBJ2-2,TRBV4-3,CASSQRDSFTGELFF
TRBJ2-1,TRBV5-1,CASRDQPEGNEQFF
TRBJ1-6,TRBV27,CASGQGFSPLHF
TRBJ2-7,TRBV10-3,CATVAGDHEQYF
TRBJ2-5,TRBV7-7,CASSLGGRQETQYF
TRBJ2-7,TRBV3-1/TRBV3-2,CASSHGVGVAYEQYF
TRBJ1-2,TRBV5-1,CASSTGNYGYTF
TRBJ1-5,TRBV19,CASSGDREYQPQHF
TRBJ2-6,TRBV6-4,CASRPSGSGANVLTF
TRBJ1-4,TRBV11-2,CASSPGQGNRKLFF
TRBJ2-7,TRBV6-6,CASSVQGAYEQYF
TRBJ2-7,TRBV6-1,CASSEGGGTSGRAKQYF
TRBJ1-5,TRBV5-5,CASSLGVGAINQPQHF
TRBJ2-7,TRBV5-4,CASSLTSAYEQYF
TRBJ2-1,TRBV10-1,CASSESAGRASNEQFF
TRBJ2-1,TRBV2,CASGAGQGEGNEQFF
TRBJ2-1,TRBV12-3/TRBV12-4,CASGPGLANEQFF
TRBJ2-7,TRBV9,CASSVASTSGLSYEQYF
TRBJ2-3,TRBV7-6,CASRLTSGRATDTQYF
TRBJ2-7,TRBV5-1,CASSLVSGSAYEQYF
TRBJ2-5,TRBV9,CASSVGSGGTQYF
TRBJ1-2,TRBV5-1,CASSLLSGPTNYGYTF
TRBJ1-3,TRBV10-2,CASSESGRGSGNTIYF
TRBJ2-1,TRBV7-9,CASSKGLAGTDEQFF
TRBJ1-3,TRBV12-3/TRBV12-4,CASSSRGNTIYF
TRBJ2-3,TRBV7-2,CASSFGGTSTDTQYF
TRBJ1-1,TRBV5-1,CASSSDSYTEAFF
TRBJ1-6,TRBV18,CASSPGRTDNSPLHF
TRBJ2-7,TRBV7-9,CASSWGQGQSNEQYF
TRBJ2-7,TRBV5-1,CASSETSGSFYEQYF
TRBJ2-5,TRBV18,CASSPMSRQGRERETQYF
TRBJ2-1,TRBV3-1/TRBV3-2,CASSQGRGSYNEQFF
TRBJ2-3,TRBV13,CASSPRRGHTQYF
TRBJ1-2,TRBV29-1,CSVEAITVNYGYTF
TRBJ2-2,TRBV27,CASRGQVNTGELFF
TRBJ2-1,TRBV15,CATSLQGRRSYNEQFF
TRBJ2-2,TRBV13,CASSLAGGELFF
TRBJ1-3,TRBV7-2,CASSLGGYENTIYF
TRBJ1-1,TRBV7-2,CASSLDLGLGNTEAFF
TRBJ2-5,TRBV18,CASSQKDSEETQYF